This TCR beta chain was sequenced in a study of tumour-infiltrating T cells in Burkitt lymphoma. Study information: All epidemiological Burkitt lymphoma subtypes were represented in the cohort. Repertoire clonality predicted overall and progression-free survival. Study-wide points: Several public clonotypes were shared across many Burkitt lymphoma patients.

The repertoire was sequenced with immunoSEQ multiplex PCR; TCRdb's copy has only in-frame clones and lacks some. The sample yields approximately 46,000 clones, roughly 31% seen once. V dropped 5 bases and J dropped 9; count of bases not matched to a gene: 13. Germline values: CDR1 SGHTA, CDR2 FQGTGA. This CDR3 has 15 amino acids. There are a few counts of this clone. Its antigen is undetermined. The TCR was taken from a human donor with Burkitt lymphoma. The sequenced sample consisted of tumor tissue. The gene calls are TRBV7-3 and TRBJ2-1, with 7 nucleotides matching TRBD2. The CDR3 is CASSLNWGGTGEQFF. CDR3 in DNA: TGTGCCAGCAGCCTCAATTGGGGGGGGACGGGTGAGCAGTTCTTC. Looking up the rest from reference TRBV7-3 and TRBJ2-1 gives the full variable domain: GAGVSQTPSNKVTEKGKYVELRCDPISGHTALYWYRQSLGQGPEFLIYFQGTGAADDSGLPNDRFFAVRPEGSVSTLKIQRTERGDSAVYLCASSLNWGGTGEQFFGPGTRLTVL.